This section outlines one TCR beta chain sequence together with its context. The same CDR3 can be traced to other DNA sequences in this sample. These data are taken from a study of blood T cell repertoires in COVID-19. Study-level background: COVID-19 samples collected from the United States, Italy and Spain covered acute and convalescent phases. The cDNA or gDNA used as material had been derived from T cells, B-cell-depleted T cells, or PBMCs.

Here immunoSEQ multiplex PCR was the method, and the copy in TCRdb shows in-frame clones only, minus some. The sample yields around 190,000 clones, 60% to 85% seen once. This TCR came from a woman aged 45 to 65 with active or convalescent COVID-19. The sequenced sample was peripheral blood.

CDR3 nucleotides: TGTGCCAGCAGTCGGACAGGGCCCACCTACGAGCAGTACTTC. This encodes CASSRTGPTYEQYF. This chain uses TRBV27 with TRBJ2-7; 8 nucleotides agree with TRBD1. V lost 5 bases to trimming and J lost 2 bases; unmatched junction nucleotides: 5. The CDR3 totals 14 residues. Germline assignment: CDR1 MNHEY and CDR2 SMNVEV (reference sequence).